Below, 29 T cell receptor beta chains from the same sample are listed, as sequenced in a study of read filtering for tumor transcriptome and immune sequencing (TCRdb year 2020). TCRdb names Illumina HiSeq 4000 as the instrument used. TCR libraries were constructed from roughly 400 ng RNA using the Immunoverse kit, and molecular barcoded adaptors covering alpha/delta and beta/gamma chains were employed. Starting from the raw public reads, TCRdb applied fastp trimming at Q25, assembled clones with MiXCR and retained in-frame beta chains. Rows matching on CDR3 protein sequence are summarized as one entry with the most common DNA and genes. Here the sample has around 48,000 distinct CDR3 sequences; about 19% occur a single time. The ten largest clones add up to approximately 15% of the sample. The sample consisted of a population of CD138-negative cells sorted from bone marrow. This specimen's cell subset or site label, interpreted: bone marrow mononuclear cells depleted of CD138+ plasma/myeloma cells by negative magnetic selection. Receptor source: a donor aged 40 or over with multiple myeloma.

Note on this clonotype: The junction shows a germline mismatch at one end, possibly a read error. The gene calls are TRBV7-9 and TRBJ2-7; D is possibly TRBD1 (5 bases). The germline V gene encodes CDR1 SEHNR and CDR2 FQNEAQ (reference sequence). This CDR3 is built from 15 residues. The CDR3 loop is CVSSSRDSRTYEQYF. In DNA, the CDR3 is TGTGTCAGCAGCTCCCGCGACAGTAGGACCTACGAGCAGTACTTC.

The chain is built from TRBV19 and TRBJ1-5, with D unresolved. CDR1 LNHDA and CDR2 SQIVND come from the germline V gene (reference sequence). The CDR3 length is 15 residues. Trimming took 7 bases from V and 1 from J, leaving 14 bases between them. CDR3 bases: TGTGCCAGTACCCCACGACCGGGCAGCAATCAGCCCCAGCATTTT. This gives the protein CASTPRPGSNQPQHF.

Many counts were recorded for this clonotype. The chain couples TRBV20-1 to TRBJ2-1, with a possible D match to TRBD2 (6 bases). CDR3 length: 16 residues. Trimming left V 3 bases short and J 5 bases short, with 20 bases between. Per germline, CDR1 DFQATT and CDR2 SNEGSKA (reference sequence). The CDR3 DNA follows: TGCAGTGCTAGCTCGTTTTACGGGAGAGGCAACAATGAGCAGTTCTTC. Amino acids: CSASSFYGRGNNEQFF.

This clonotype was observed a few times. Here the CDR3 omits its conserved ending phenylalanine or tryptophan, so a read error is the likely source. The V gene is TRBV11-2, the J gene TRBJ1-3; D might be TRBD1 (5 bases). Trimming removed 2 bases at V and 2 bases at J, with 10 bases between. The CDR3 length is 15 residues. Looked up from germline, CDR1 is SGHAT and CDR2 is FQNNGV. The CDR3 sequence: CASSLQGTPGNTIYL. CDR3 nucleotide sequence: TGTGCCAGCAGCTTACAGGGTACGCCTGGAAACACCATATATCTT.

Comments on this clonotype: A read error is possible here, since a much larger clone lies one base away. CDR3 region: CASSQATGLYNQPQHF. The CDR3 nucleotides are TGCGCCAGCAGCCAAGCCACGGGACTGTACAATCAGCCCCAGCATTTT. The chain is built from TRBV4-1 and TRBJ1-5; maybe TRBD1 (5 bases). Germline V gene sequence: CDR1 MGHRA, CDR2 YSYEKL. Trimming stripped 1 base from V and 3 bases from J, with 13 bases between. This CDR3 has 16 amino acids.

This CDR3 is CASSPTAITGELFF. CDR3 nucleotides: TGCGCCAGCAGCCCAACAGCGATCACCGGGGAGCTGTTTTTT. This sequence joins TRBV5-1 and TRBJ2-2; D uncertain. The CDR3 sequence is 14 residues long. With 4 bases removed from V and 4 bases from J, the gap between germline ends came to 11 bases. Germline CDR1 SGHRS, CDR2 YFSETQ.

At least ten counts were recorded for this clonotype. V gene TRBV19 combines with J gene TRBJ2-7; 11 bases are shared with TRBD2. This CDR3 is built from 15 residues. V lost 6 bases and J lost 3; bases outside the gene matches: 7. CDR1 and CDR2 from the germline V gene are LNHDA and SQIVND (reference sequence). The CDR3 reads CASRIGTSGFYEQYF. CDR3 nucleotides: TGTGCCAGTAGGATCGGGACTAGCGGCTTCTACGAGCAGTACTTC.

This clonotype was seen many times. A far larger clone is one base from this, pointing to a likely read error. DNA for the CDR3: TGTGCCAGCGGGAGCTTCTCTGGGGCCAACGTCCTGACTTTC. This encodes CASGSFSGANVLTF. This chain joins TRBV12-3 or TRBV12-4 and TRBJ2-6; D possibly corresponds to TRBD2 (5 bases). With 8 bases removed from V and 0 bases from J, the gap between germline ends came to 8 bases. The CDR3 runs to 14 residues.

In this sample, this clonotype turned up many times. This rearrangement joins TRBV7-3 to TRBJ2-1; 15 bases map to TRBD2. CDR1 and CDR2 (germline): SGHTA, FQGTGA. The V and J ends lost 1 base and 2 bases, in that order; junction bases with no gene match: 6. CDR3 length: 19 amino acids. The CDR3 region has the DNA TGTGCCAGCAGCTTAATGGGACTAGCGGGAGGTCAGACCTACAATGAGCAGTTCTTC. Translating it yields CASSLMGLAGGQTYNEQFF.

To note about this clonotype: At one of its ends the junction is not consistent with the germline gene, which may arise from a read error. The chain recombines TRBV28 with TRBJ2-1; D possibly corresponds to TRBD2 (5 bases). The CDR3 covers 19 residues. Germline V gives CDR1 MDHEN, CDR2 SYDVKM. DNA for the CDR3: TGTGCCAGCAGTTCCCTCCTAGGAGGTGGGGAGTCGGGGTACAATGTGCAGTTCTTC. It yields the protein CASSSLLGGGESGYNVQFF.

This clonotype was counted at least ten times. The J gene is TRBJ2-2, the V gene TRBV29-1; unclear D gene. The CDR3 consists of 14 residues. V was shortened by 4 bases and J by 5 bases, with 14 bases between the two germline ends. Germline V lookup: CDR1 SQVTM, CDR2 ANQGSEA. The CDR3 coding sequence is TGCAGCGTTGCCCAAGGATTTCGGACCGGGGAGCTGTTTTTT. It translates to CSVAQGFRTGELFF.

This clonotype has at least ten counts. J is TRBJ2-7 and V is TRBV11-2, with TRBD2 identical over 8 bases. The germline CDR1 and CDR2 sequences are SGHAT and FQNNGV. This CDR3 contains 16 residues. V lost 5 bases, J lost 3 bases, and 12 bases stayed unmatched. CDR3 sequence reads: CASSQLIGGDLYEQYF. As DNA, the CDR3 is TGTGCCAGCAGCCAACTAATCGGGGGGGACCTCTACGAGCAGTACTTC.

This clonotype was seen many times. The rearrangement joins TRBV19 to TRBJ2-1, with TRBD2 identical over 10 bases. There are 15 residues in the CDR3. V trimming: 9 bases; J trimming: 9 bases; junction bases outside the gene matches: 14. CDR1 is LNHDA and CDR2 is SQIVND in the germline V gene (reference sequence). The CDR3 is CASFSAGGASSEQFF. CDR3 DNA sequence: TGTGCCAGCTTCTCAGCGGGAGGGGCCTCGAGTGAGCAGTTCTTC.

This clonotype was seen many times. The chain carries TRBV7-9 and TRBJ2-2, with 7 bases matching TRBD2. The CDR3 is 15 residues long. The V gene's germline CDR1 is SEHNR and CDR2 FQNEAQ (reference sequence). V was pared by 1 base and J by 7 bases, with 6 bases of the junction left unmatched. Here the CDR3 reads CASSLEGLPVGELFF. CDR3 sequence (DNA): TGTGCCAGCAGCTTAGAGGGACTACCAGTCGGGGAGCTGTTTTTT.

This clonotype was counted at least ten times. It differs at one base from a far larger clone, so likely a read error. The chain links TRBV12-3 or TRBV12-4 to TRBJ2-6; perhaps TRBD1 as D (6 bases). This CDR3 has 14 amino acids. The CDR3 DNA sequence: TGTGCCAGCGGGGGCTTCTCTGGGGCCGACGTCCTGACTTTC. This translates into CASGGFSGADVLTF.

The rearrangement links TRBV27 to TRBJ2-7, with TRBD2 matching over 14 bases. CDR1 and CDR2 (germline): MNHEY, SMNVEV (reference sequence). This CDR3 spans 17 amino acids. Trimming took 6 bases from V and 3 from J; bases not matched to a gene: 10. This CDR3 reads CASSHDRGTSGGYEQYF. In nucleotides, the CDR3 is TGTGCCAGCAGCCACGACAGAGGGACTAGCGGGGGCTACGAGCAGTACTTC.

This clonotype was counted ten times or more. The genes are TRBV10-2 and TRBJ1-3, with D unresolved. Germline loops: CDR1 WSHSY, CDR2 SAAADI. Deletions cut 0 bases from V and 0 bases from J, with 6 bases between. This CDR3 contains 15 residues. The CDR3 DNA is TGCGCCAGCAGTGAGTCCTCAAGCTCTGGAAACACCATATATTTT. Amino acids: CASSESSSSGNTIYF.

At least ten counts were recorded for this clonotype. The chain has TRBV7-2 and TRBJ2-7; the D call may be TRBD1 or TRBD2 (5 bases each). Germline CDR1 is SGHTA and CDR2 is FQGNSA. The germline V and J ends were trimmed by 1 base and 2 bases, with 12 bases remaining between them. This CDR3 has 15 amino acids. The CDR3 bases are TGTGCCAGCAGCTTAGTACCCGGGGACGCCTACGAGCAGTACTTC. It codes for CASSLVPGDAYEQYF.

On this clonotype itself: Possible read error: a much larger clone is one base away. As the CDR3 is not closed by the conserved phenylalanine or tryptophan, this likely results from a read error. The chain combines TRBV7-2 with TRBJ2-1; TRBD2 aligns across 11 bases. V was clipped by 5 bases and J by 3 bases; unmatched bases: 6. The CDR3 runs 16 residues. The V gene's germline CDR1 is SGHTA and CDR2 FQGNSA. CDR3 protein: CASSLDGTSGYNEQFL. The DNA for the CDR3 is TGTGCCAGCAGCCTAGACGGGACTAGCGGCTACAATGAGCAGTTCCTC.

This CDR3 reads CASSPTRLAGGPGETQYF. As DNA, the CDR3 is TGCGCCAGCAGCCCAACCCGACTAGCGGGAGGGCCCGGGGAGACCCAGTACTTC. The J gene is TRBJ2-5, the V gene TRBV5-1, with TRBD2 matching over 14 bases. The CDR3 totals 18 residues. From germline, CDR1 is SGHRS and CDR2 YFSETQ. V shed 4 bases, J shed 5 bases, and the junction held 13 bases outside the gene matches.

This clonotype was counted ten times or more. The gene calls are TRBV29-1 and TRBJ2-7; 10 nucleotides align to TRBD1. J gave up 3 bases and V 6 bases, and 8 bases lay outside the gene matches. The germline CDR1 and CDR2 sequences are SQVTM and ANQGSEA. The CDR3 extends over 14 amino acids. The CDR3 nucleotides are TGCAGCGTACTCGGACAGGGGGACTTCTACGAGCAGTACTTC. This encodes CSVLGQGDFYEQYF.

This clonotype was found many times. The rearrangement links TRBV5-1 to TRBJ2-7, with 10 nucleotides matching TRBD1. The CDR3 extends over 15 amino acids. The V and J ends lost 6 bases and 0 bases, in that order; junction bases with no gene match: 6. Germline assignment: CDR1 SGHRS and CDR2 YFSETQ. CDR3 DNA sequence: TGCGCCAGCACATCCGGGACAGGGGTCTCCTACGAGCAGTACTTC. Translating it yields CASTSGTGVSYEQYF. Filled out from reference TRBV5-1 and TRBJ2-7, the complete variable domain reads KAGVTQTPRYLIKTRGQQVTLSCSPISGHRSVSWYQQTPGQGLQFLFEYFSETQRNKGNFPGRFSGRQFSNSRSEMNVSTLELGDSALYLCASTSGTGVSYEQYFGPGTRLTVT.

This clonotype was counted ten times or more. This chain connects TRBV3-1 to TRBJ2-2; TRBD2 aligns across 11 bases. CDR3 length equals 16 residues. CDR1 is LGHDT, CDR2 YNNKEL, per germline (reference sequence). Trimming took 4 bases from V and 6 from J; bases not matched to a gene: 7. The CDR3 here is CASSPPTSGISGELFF. The CDR3 DNA sequence: TGTGCCAGCAGCCCCCCGACTAGCGGGATCTCCGGGGAGCTGTTTTTT. The full variable domain, with the rest looked up from reference TRBV3-1 and TRBJ2-2, is DTAVSQTPKYLVTQMGNDKSIKCEQNLGHDTMYWYKQDSKKFLKIMFSYNNKELIINETVPNRFSPKSPDKAHLNLHINSLELGDSAVYFCASSPPTSGISGELFFGEGSRLTVL.

In the case of this clonotype: This clone may be a read error of a much larger clone one base away. This sequence joins TRBV24-1 and TRBJ2-5; 7 bases match TRBD2. Germline-derived CDR1 and CDR2 are KGHDR and SFDVKD. This CDR3 has 14 residues. Trimming took 4 bases from V and 5 from J; bases not matched to a gene: 6. The CDR3 DNA follows: TGTGCCACCAGTGAGTCGCGGGGGATCGAGACCCAGTACTTC. Amino acids: CATSESRGIETQYF.

This clonotype has a handful of counts. The chain carries TRBV6-2 or TRBV6-3 and TRBJ2-1; no clear D. CDR3 length: 11 amino acids. In germline, CDR1 is MNHEY, CDR2 SVGEGT. Trimming removed 6 bases at V and 8 bases at J, with 8 bases between. The CDR3 DNA is TGTGCCAGCAGCCGGCTCGATGAGCAGTTCTTC. It codes for CASSRLDEQFF.

With regard to this clonotype: A much larger clone differs from this one at a single base, so this may be a read error. This chain links TRBV7-9 with TRBJ1-1; no reliable D call. The germline gives CDR1 SEHNR, CDR2 FQNEAQ (reference sequence). The V end lost 3 bases, the J end lost 3 bases, and 8 bases lay between the germline ends. This CDR3 is built from 13 residues. CDR3 loop: CASSFKWDTEAFF. CDR3 in DNA: TGTGCCAGCAGCTTCAAATGGGACACTGAAGCTTTCTTT.

The chain carries TRBV5-4 and TRBJ2-5; D unresolved. This CDR3 comprises 13 residues. Germline V gene lookup returns CDR1 SGHNT and CDR2 YYREEE (reference sequence). Trimming left V 4 bases short and J 4 bases short, with 11 bases between. The CDR3 nucleotides read TGTGCCAGCAGCCTCCCACCGCGAGAGACCCAGTACTTC. Its translation is CASSLPPRETQYF.

At least ten counts were recorded for this clonotype. The rearrangement joins TRBV20-1 to TRBJ2-7; 15 bases map to TRBD2. CDR3 length equals 14 residues. Germline values: CDR1 DFQATT, CDR2 SNEGSKA (reference sequence). The CDR3: CSGLAGGPAVEQYF. The CDR3 DNA follows: TGCAGCGGACTAGCGGGAGGGCCAGCGGTCGAGCAGTACTTC.

Ten or more counts support this clonotype. The chain joins TRBV11-2 to TRBJ2-1; 7 nucleotides line up with TRBD1. CDR3 length equals 15 residues. CDR1 is SGHAT and CDR2 is FQNNGV in the germline V gene. With V trimmed by 8 bases and J by 0 bases, 7 bases remained unmatched. CDR3 sequence reads: CASALGDSSYNEQFF. CDR3 coding DNA: TGTGCCAGCGCCCTAGGGGACAGCTCCTACAATGAGCAGTTCTTC.